This T cell receptor beta chain is drawn from a study of shared clonotypes between healthy human individuals. Generated by immunoSEQ multiplex PCR, the TCRdb table keeps only in-frame clones and is missing some. The sample holds approximately 2.4 million clones; more than 90% are singletons and the top ten take over 0.1%. J lost 7 bases, V lost 3 bases, and 7 bases had no gene match. Germline lookup yields CDR1 SGHNT and CDR2 YYREEE (reference sequence). The CDR3 spans 16 residues. V usage is TRBV5-4 and J usage is TRBJ2-1; 13 bases are shared with TRBD2. This clonotype was sampled from a man between 18 and 35 years old in good health. Sequenced input: naive CD4+ T cells sorted from blood. Subset noted: CD45RA+ positively selected. The CDR3 region is CASSSTGTSGANEQFF. CDR3 coding DNA: TGTGCCAGCAGCTCCACTGGGACTAGCGGGGCGAATGAGCAGTTCTTC.